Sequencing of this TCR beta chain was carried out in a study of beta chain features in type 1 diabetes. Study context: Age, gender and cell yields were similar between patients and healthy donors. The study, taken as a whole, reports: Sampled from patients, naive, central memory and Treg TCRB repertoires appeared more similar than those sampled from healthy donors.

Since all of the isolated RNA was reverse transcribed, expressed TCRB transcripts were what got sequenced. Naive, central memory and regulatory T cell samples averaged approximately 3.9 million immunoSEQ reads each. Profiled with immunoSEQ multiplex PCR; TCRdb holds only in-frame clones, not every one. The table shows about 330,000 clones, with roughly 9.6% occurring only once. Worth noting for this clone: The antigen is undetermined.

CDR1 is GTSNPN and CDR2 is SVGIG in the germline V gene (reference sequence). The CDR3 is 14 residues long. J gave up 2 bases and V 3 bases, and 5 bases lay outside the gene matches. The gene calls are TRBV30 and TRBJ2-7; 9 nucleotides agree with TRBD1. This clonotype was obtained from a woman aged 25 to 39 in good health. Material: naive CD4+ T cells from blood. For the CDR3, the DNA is TGTGCCTGGAGGCTGGACAGGGGCGCCTACGAGCAGTACTTC. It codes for CAWRLDRGAYEQYF.